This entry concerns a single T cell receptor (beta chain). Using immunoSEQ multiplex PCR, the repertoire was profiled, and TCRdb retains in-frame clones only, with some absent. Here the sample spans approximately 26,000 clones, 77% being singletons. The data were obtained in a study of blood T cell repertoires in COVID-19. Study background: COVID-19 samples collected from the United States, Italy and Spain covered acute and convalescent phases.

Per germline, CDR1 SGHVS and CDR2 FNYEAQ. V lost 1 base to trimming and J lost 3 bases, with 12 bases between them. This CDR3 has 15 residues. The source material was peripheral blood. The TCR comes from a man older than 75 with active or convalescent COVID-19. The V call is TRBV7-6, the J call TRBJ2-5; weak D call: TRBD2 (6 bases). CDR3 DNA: TGTGCCAGCAGCTTAGTGGGAGGCGGAAAAGAGACCCAGTACTTC. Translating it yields CASSLVGGGKETQYF.